The next 14 T cell receptor beta chains were all read from a single sample in a study of T cell responses to AZD1222 COVID-19 vaccine. Generated by immunoSEQ multiplex PCR, the TCRdb table keeps only in-frame clones and is missing some. Of about 170,000 clones in the sample, 90% are singletons; the top ten hold approximately 1.5%. The specimen was peripheral blood, collected on day 0 of AZD1222 vaccination. These receptors originate from an adult in good health.

The chain joins TRBV13 to TRBJ1-5; 7 bases fit TRBD1. The CDR3 has 15 residues. CDR1 and CDR2 (germline): PRHDT, FYEKMQ (reference sequence). The J segment lost 4 bases and the V segment lost 5 bases, leaving 8 bases of the junction unmatched. The CDR3 loop is CASSQGGGHNQPQHF. DNA for the CDR3: TGTGCCAGCAGCCAGGGGGGGGGCCATAATCAGCCCCAGCATTTT. The full variable domain, completed using reference TRBV13 and TRBJ1-5, is AAGVIQSPRHLIKEKRETATLKCYPIPRHDTVYWYQQGPGQDPQFLISFYEKMQSDKGSIPDRFSAQQFSDYHSELNMSSLELGDSALYFCASSQGGGHNQPQHFGDGTRLSIL.

The chain joins TRBV2 to TRBJ2-7; 8 bases agree with TRBD2. Unmatched junction bases numbered 14, after V lost 9 bases and J lost 7 bases. Looked up from germline, CDR1 is SNHLY and CDR2 is FYNNEI. CDR3 length: 14 amino acids. CDR3 in amino acids: CASLRGASFLEQYF. The CDR3 nucleotides read TGTGCCAGTCTGCGGGGGGCCAGTTTCTTAGAGCAGTACTTC. The full variable domain, rest sourced from reference TRBV2 and TRBJ2-7, is EPEVTQTPSHQVTQMGQEVILRCVPISNHLYFYWYRQILGQKVEFLVSFYNNEISEKSEIFDDQFSVERPDGSNFTLKIRSTKLEDSAMYFCASLRGASFLEQYFGPGTRLTVT.

The chain has TRBV5-4 and TRBJ1-1; D is perhaps TRBD1 (6 bases). There are 13 residues in the CDR3. CDR1 SGHNT and CDR2 YYREEE come from the germline V gene (reference sequence). Trimming left V 3 bases short and J 6 bases short, with 12 bases between. The chain's CDR3 is CASSSQGLAEAFF. The DNA for the CDR3 is TGTGCCAGCAGCTCACAGGGTTTGGCTGAAGCTTTCTTT.

This chain connects TRBV7-9 to TRBJ1-1; 7 bases match TRBD1. This CDR3 has 13 amino acids. In germline, CDR1 is SEHNR, CDR2 FQNEAQ (reference sequence). V lost 4 bases, J lost 7 bases, and 6 bases stayed unmatched. The chain's CDR3 is CASSSRGPLEAFF. The DNA for the CDR3 is TGTGCCAGCAGCTCGAGGGGGCCGCTTGAAGCTTTCTTT.

This chain links TRBV9 with TRBJ2-5; D uncertain. This CDR3 has 16 amino acids. Germline CDR1 SGDLS, CDR2 YYNGEE. V dropped 3 bases and J dropped 4 bases, with 19 bases sitting between them. CDR3 in amino acids: CASSAPLGGVGETQYF. The CDR3 DNA is TGTGCCAGCAGCGCCCCTTTGGGTGGGGTCGGAGAGACCCAGTACTTC.

This clone was recorded once. The V call is TRBV5-1, the J call TRBJ1-2; 7 bases map to TRBD1. The CDR3 length is 14 residues. Germline V CDR1 and CDR2: SGHRS, YFSETQ. Trimming took 2 bases from V and 6 from J; bases not matched to a gene: 7. The CDR3 loop reads CASSFRGGGDGYTF. The CDR3 nucleotides are TGCGCCAGCAGCTTCCGCGGAGGGGGCGATGGCTACACCTTC.

DNA of the CDR3: TGTGCCAGCAGGTCCCCTAGGACAGCCGGCCCCGAAAAACTGTTTTTT. Translated: CASRSPRTAGPEKLFF. The chain recombines TRBV7-3 with TRBJ1-4; maybe TRBD1 (6 bases). The germline V gene has CDR1 SGHTA and CDR2 FQGTGA. This CDR3 is 16 amino acids long. The V and J ends lost 6 bases and 8 bases respectively, with 22 bases between them.

This clone was seen a few times. The genes are TRBV19 and TRBJ1-5; D is unclear. There are 13 residues in the CDR3. Germline values: CDR1 LNHDA, CDR2 SQIVND (reference sequence). The germline V and J ends were trimmed by 1 base and 7 bases, with 8 bases remaining between them. CDR3 bases: TGTGCCAGTAGTATAGGCGGGGAACAGCCCCAGCATTTT. Protein sequence: CASSIGGEQPQHF.

The V call is TRBV2, the J call TRBJ2-4, with D perhaps TRBD1 (6 bases). V was clipped by 5 bases and J by 0 bases, with 14 bases between them. Germline V gene lookup returns CDR1 SNHLY and CDR2 FYNNEI. The CDR3 sequence is 16 residues long. The CDR3 bases are TGTGCCAGCAGTAACGGACAGCTTCTAGCCAAAAACATTCAGTACTTC. Translated, it gives CASSNGQLLAKNIQYF. Combining the CDR3 with reference TRBV2 and TRBJ2-4 gives the whole variable domain EPEVTQTPSHQVTQMGQEVILRCVPISNHLYFYWYRQILGQKVEFLVSFYNNEISEKSEIFDDQFSVERPDGSNFTLKIRSTKLEDSAMYFCASSNGQLLAKNIQYFGAGTRLSVL.

The chain is built from TRBV7-9 and TRBJ2-1, with D perhaps assigned TRBD1 or TRBD2 (5 bases each). Per germline, CDR1 SEHNR and CDR2 FQNEAQ (reference sequence). There are 15 residues in the CDR3. V was clipped by 5 bases and J by 9 bases, with 20 bases between them. The CDR3 here is CASSLVVGVNGEQFF. The DNA of the CDR3 is TGTGCCAGCAGCCTGGTGGTGGGGGTGAACGGTGAGCAGTTCTTC.

The chain combines TRBV7-8 with TRBJ1-1; D is possibly TRBD1 (5 bases). The CDR3 spans 15 residues. Looked up from germline, CDR1 is SGHVS and CDR2 is FQNEAQ. V lost 3 bases to trimming and J lost 0 bases, with 11 bases between them. Here the CDR3 DNA reads TGTGCCAGCAGCTTTCAGGGAGTCATGAACACTGAAGCTTTCTTT. This sequence encodes CASSFQGVMNTEAFF. Using reference TRBV7-8 and TRBJ1-1 for the parts outside the CDR3, the full variable domain is GAGVSQSPRYKVAKRGQDVALRCDPISGHVSLFWYQQALGQGPEFLTYFQNEAQLDKSGLPSDRFFAERPEGSVSTLKIQRTQQEDSAVYLCASSFQGVMNTEAFFGQGTRLTVV.

The CDR3: CASSLNGQETQYF. DNA for the CDR3: TGTGCCAGCAGCTTAAACGGTCAAGAGACCCAGTACTTC. The rearrangement links TRBV11-2 to TRBJ2-5; D call uncertain. Per the germline V gene, CDR1 is SGHAT and CDR2 is FQNNGV. Trimming pared 2 bases from V and 2 bases from J, leaving 6 bases between. CDR3 length equals 13 residues.

This clone has a handful of counts. This chain links TRBV9 with TRBJ1-1; 7 bases agree with TRBD1. The V and J ends lost 3 bases and 2 bases, in that order; junction bases with no gene match: 16. The germline gives CDR1 SGDLS, CDR2 YYNGEE. CDR3 size: 18 residues. CDR3 loop: CASSDVRWGQHANTEAFF. The CDR3 DNA reads as TGTGCCAGCAGCGACGTAAGATGGGGACAGCATGCAAACACTGAAGCTTTCTTT.

The chain joins TRBV5-5 to TRBJ1-6, with unresolved D. V shed 9 bases and J shed 7 bases, with 17 bases lying between them. The CDR3 is made up of 14 amino acids. In germline, CDR1 is SGHKS, CDR2 YYEKEE (reference sequence). CDR3 protein: CATSEPVRNSPLHF. CDR3 sequence (DNA): TGTGCCACCTCGGAACCGGTCCGGAATTCACCCCTCCACTTT.